This TCR beta chain was retrieved from a study of OX40 agonist ivuxolimab in advanced cancers. With respect to this clone: The same CDR3 is also encoded by other DNA sequences in this sample.

The assay was immunoSEQ multiplex PCR, and TCRdb's table has in-frame clones only and misses some. The sample carries around 80,000 clones, about 91% recorded once. This specimen was CD4+ or CD8+ T cells sorted from blood, taken in a trial of the OX40 agonist ivuxolimab. The source is an adult with an advanced solid tumor such as melanoma, head and neck, liver or kidney cancer.

CDR3 protein: CSATTQETQYF. The CDR3 DNA reads as TGCAGTGCTACCACCCAAGAGACCCAGTACTTC. The chain couples TRBV20-1 to TRBJ2-5; D is undetermined. Germline V gives CDR1 DFQATT, CDR2 SNEGSKA (reference sequence). This CDR3 region has 11 residues. Trimming left V 4 bases short and J 1 base short, with 4 bases between.